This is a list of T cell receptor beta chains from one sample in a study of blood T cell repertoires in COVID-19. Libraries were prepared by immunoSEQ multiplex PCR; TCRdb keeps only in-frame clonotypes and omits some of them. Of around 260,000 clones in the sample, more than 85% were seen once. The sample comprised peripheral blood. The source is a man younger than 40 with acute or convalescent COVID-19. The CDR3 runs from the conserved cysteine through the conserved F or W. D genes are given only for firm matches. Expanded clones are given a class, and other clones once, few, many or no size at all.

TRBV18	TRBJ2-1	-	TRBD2	TGTGCCAGCTCACCCACTAGCGGGGGGAATGAGCAGTTCTTC	CASSPTSGGNEQFF
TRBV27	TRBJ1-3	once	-	TGTGCCAGCAGTCCCTGGCCCCCCCGGGCTGGAAACACCATATATTTT	CASSPWPPRAGNTIYF
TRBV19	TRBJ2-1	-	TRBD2	TGTGCCAGTAGTGTCTACCCCGGGAGGGGTAATGAGCAGTTCTTC	CASSVYPGRGNEQFF
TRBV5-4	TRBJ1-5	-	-	TGTGCCAGCAGCCAGGATAGCAATCAGCCCCAGCATTTT	CASSQDSNQPQHF
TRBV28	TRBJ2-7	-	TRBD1	TGTGCCAGCAGGGACGACAGGGGCGAGCAGTACTTC	CASRDDRGEQYF
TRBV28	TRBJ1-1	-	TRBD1	TGTGCCAGCAGACTGACAGGGGGTAACACTGAAGCTTTCTTT	CASRLTGGNTEAFF
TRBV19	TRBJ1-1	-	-	TGTGCCAGTAGCCCCCCGTTGAACACTGAAGCTTTCTTT	CASSPPLNTEAFF
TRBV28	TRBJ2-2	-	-	TGTGCCAGCAGTTCCCCGGGAACGAACACCGGGGAGCTGTTTTTT	CASSSPGTNTGELFF
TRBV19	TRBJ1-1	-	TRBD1	TGTGCCAGTAGTAAACACAGGGGGTGGACTGAAGCTTTCTTT	CASSKHRGWTEAFF
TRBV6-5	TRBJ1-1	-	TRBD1	TGTGCCAGCAGTTACACAGGGGGCAGGACTGAAGCTTTCTTT	CASSYTGGRTEAFF
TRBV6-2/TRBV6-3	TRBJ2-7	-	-	TGTGCCAGCAGTTACCCAACAGCGGGACACTACGAGCAGTACTTC	CASSYPTAGHYEQYF
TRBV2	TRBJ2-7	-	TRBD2	TGTGCCAGCAGTGAAGCGCGGGGTAGCGGGGGGGCCGAGGAGCAGTACTTC	CASSEARGSGGAEEQYF
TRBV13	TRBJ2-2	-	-	TGTGCCAGCAGCTTAGGACATGCGGGGGCGGAGCTGTTTTTT	CASSLGHAGAELFF
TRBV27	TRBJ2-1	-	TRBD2	TGTGCCAGCAGCCGTAGCGGGAGAGAGGTTGAGCAGTTCTTC	CASSRSGREVEQFF
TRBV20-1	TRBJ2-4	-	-	TGCAGTGCTACTGACAGAATAGCCCCAAACATTCAGTACTTC	CSATDRIAPNIQYF
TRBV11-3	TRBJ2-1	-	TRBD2	TGTGCCAGCAGCCTCGGCGGGGGACCGGGGGGGACTAAGTTCTTC	CASSLGGGPGGTKFF
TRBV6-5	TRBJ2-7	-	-	TGTGCCAGTCCCCCTTTGAGCTCCTACGAGCAGTACTTC	CASPPLSSYEQYF
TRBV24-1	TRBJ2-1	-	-	TGTGCCACCAGCCCAACAGGGTTCGACAATGAGCAGTTCTTC	CATSPTGFDNEQFF
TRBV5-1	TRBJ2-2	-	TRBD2	TGCGCCAGCAGCGCAGGGGGACTAGCGGGAGGGCCGCACACCGGGGAGCTGTTTTTT	CASSAGGLAGGPHTGELFF
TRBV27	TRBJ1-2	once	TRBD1	TGTGCCAGCAGAGGGACAGGGCTCGGTGTGGGCTACACCTTC	CASRGTGLGVGYTF